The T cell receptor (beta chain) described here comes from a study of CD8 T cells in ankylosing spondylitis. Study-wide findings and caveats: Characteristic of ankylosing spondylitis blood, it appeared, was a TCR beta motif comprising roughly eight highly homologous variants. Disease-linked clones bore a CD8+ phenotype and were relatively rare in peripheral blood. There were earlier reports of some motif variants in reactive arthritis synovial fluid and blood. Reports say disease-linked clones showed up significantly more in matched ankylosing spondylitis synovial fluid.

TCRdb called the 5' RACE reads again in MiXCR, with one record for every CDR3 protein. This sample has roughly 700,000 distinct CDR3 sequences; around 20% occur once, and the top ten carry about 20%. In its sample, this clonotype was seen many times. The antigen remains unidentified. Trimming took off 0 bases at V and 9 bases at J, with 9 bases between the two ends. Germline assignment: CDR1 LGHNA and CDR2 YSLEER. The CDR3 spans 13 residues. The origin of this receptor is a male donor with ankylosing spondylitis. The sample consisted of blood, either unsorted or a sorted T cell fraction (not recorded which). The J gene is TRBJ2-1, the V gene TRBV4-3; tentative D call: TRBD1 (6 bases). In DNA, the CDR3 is TGCGCCAGCAGCCAAGAACAGGGAACTGAGCAGTTCTTC. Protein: CASSQEQGTEQFF.